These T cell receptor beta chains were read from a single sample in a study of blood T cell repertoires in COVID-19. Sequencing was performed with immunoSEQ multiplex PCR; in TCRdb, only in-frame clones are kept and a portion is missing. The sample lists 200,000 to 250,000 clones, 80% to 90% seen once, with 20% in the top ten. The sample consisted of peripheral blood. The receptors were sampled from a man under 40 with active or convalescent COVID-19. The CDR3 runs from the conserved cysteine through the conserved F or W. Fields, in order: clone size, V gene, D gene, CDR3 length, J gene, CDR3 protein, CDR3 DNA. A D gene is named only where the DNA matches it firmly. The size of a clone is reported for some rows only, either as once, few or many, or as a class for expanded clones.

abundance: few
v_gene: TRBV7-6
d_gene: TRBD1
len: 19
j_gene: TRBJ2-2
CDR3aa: CASSGMNRDRGRFTGELFF
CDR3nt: TGTGCCAGCAGCGGGATGAACCGGGACAGGGGGCGGTTCACCGGGGAGCTGTTTTTT

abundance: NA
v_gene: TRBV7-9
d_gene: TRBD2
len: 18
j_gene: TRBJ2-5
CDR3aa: CASSPNGTSGRARETQYF
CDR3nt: TGTGCCAGCAGCCCAAACGGGACTAGCGGGAGGGCCCGGGAGACCCAGTACTTC

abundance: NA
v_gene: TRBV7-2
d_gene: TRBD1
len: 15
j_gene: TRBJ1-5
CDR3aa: CASSLGDRRAQPQHF
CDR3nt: TGTGCCAGCAGCTTAGGGGACAGGAGGGCTCAGCCCCAGCATTTT

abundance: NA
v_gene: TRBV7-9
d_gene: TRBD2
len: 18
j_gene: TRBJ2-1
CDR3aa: CASSPGLAGRSSYNEQFF
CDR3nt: TGTGCCAGCAGCCCCGGACTAGCGGGGCGCAGCTCCTACAATGAGCAGTTCTTC

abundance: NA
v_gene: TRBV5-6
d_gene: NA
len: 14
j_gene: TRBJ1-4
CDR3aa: CASSLKGVNEKLFF
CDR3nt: TGTGCCAGCAGCTTGAAGGGAGTTAATGAAAAACTGTTTTTT

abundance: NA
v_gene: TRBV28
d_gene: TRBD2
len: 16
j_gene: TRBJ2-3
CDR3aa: CASSYPLAGGSDTQYF
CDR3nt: TGTGCCAGCAGTTACCCCCTAGCGGGGGGCTCAGATACGCAGTATTTT

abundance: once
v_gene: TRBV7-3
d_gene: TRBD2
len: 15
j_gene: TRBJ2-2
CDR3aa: CASTTGTSITGELFF
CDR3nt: TGTGCCAGCACCACCGGGACTAGCATCACCGGGGAGCTGTTTTTT

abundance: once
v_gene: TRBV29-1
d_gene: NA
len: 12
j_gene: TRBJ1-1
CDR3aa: CSDQFPNTEAFF
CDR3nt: TGCAGCGACCAGTTCCCGAACACTGAAGCTTTCTTT

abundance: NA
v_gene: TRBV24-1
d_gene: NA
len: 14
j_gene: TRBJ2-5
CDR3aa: CATSEQQGQETQYF
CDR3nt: TGTGCCACCAGTGAACAACAGGGTCAGGAGACCCAGTACTTC

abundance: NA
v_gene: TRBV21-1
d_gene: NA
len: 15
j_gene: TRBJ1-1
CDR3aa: CASSKGLGQNTEAFF
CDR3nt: TGTGCCAGCAGCAAGGGACTAGGACAGAACACTGAAGCTTTCTTT

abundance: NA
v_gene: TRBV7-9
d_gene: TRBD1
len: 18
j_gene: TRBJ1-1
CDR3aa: CASSLARSGGTRGTEAFF
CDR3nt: TGTGCCAGCAGCTTAGCGCGGTCAGGGGGGACCCGGGGCACTGAAGCTTTCTTT

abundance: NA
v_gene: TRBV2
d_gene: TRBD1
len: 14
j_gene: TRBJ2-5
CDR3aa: CASSPWTGAETQYF
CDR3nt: TGTGCCAGCAGTCCTTGGACAGGGGCAGAGACCCAGTACTTC

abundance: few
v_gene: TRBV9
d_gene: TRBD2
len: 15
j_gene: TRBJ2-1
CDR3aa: CASSPSGRVYNEQFF
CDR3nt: TGTGCCAGCTCCCCTAGCGGGAGGGTATACAATGAGCAGTTCTTC

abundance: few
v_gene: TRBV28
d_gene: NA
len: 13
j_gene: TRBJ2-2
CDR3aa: CASSPGTGGELFF
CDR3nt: TGTGCCAGCAGTCCGGGGACTGGCGGGGAGCTGTTTTTT

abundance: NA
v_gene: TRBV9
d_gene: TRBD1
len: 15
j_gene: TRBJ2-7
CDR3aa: CASSVTGQGYYEQYF
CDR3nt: TGTGCCAGCAGCGTAACCGGACAGGGGTACTACGAGCAGTACTTC

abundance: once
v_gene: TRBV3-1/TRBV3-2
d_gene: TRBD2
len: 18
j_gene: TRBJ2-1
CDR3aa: CASSQDTGTSGYYNEQFF
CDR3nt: TGTGCCAGCAGCCAAGATACCGGGACTAGCGGGTACTACAATGAGCAGTTCTTC